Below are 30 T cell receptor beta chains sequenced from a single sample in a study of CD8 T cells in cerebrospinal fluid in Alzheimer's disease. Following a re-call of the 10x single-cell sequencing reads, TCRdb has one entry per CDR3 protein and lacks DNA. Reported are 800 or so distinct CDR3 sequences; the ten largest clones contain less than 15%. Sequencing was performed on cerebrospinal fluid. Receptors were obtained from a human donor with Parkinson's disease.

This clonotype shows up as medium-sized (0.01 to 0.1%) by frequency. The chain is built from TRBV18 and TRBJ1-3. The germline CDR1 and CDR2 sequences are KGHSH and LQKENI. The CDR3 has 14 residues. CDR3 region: CASSPVHSGNTIYF. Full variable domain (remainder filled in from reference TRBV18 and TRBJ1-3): NAGVMQNPRHLVRRRGQEARLRCSPMKGHSHVYWYRQLPEEGLKFMVYLQKENIIDESGMPKERFSAEFPKEGPSILRIQQVVRGDSAAYFCASSPVHSGNTIYFGEGSWLTVV.

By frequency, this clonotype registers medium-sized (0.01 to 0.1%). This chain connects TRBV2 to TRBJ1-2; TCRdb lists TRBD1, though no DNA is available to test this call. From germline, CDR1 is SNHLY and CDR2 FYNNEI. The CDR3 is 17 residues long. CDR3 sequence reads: CASSEDSRRTGNYGYTF.

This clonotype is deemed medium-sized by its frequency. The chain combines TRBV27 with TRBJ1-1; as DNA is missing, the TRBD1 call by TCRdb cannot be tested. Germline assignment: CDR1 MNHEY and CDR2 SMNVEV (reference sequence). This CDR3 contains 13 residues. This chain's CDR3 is CASRWDLNTEAFF.

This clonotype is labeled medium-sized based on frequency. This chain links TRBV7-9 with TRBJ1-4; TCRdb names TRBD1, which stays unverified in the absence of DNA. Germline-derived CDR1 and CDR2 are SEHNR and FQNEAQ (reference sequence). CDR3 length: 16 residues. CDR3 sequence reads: CASSLATRQIHEKLFF.

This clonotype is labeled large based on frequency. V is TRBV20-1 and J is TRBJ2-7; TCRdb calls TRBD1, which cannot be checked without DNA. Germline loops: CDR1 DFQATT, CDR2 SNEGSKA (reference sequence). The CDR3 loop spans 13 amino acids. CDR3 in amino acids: CSAPEQASSVQYF.

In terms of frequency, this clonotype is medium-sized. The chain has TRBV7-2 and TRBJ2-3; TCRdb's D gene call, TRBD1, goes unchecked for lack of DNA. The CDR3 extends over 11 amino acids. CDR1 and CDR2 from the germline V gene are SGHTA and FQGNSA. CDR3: CASTGSDTQYF.

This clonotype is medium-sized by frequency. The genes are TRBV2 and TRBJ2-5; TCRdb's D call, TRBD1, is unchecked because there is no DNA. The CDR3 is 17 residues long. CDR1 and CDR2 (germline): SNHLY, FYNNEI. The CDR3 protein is CASSLGGEGLGQETQYF.

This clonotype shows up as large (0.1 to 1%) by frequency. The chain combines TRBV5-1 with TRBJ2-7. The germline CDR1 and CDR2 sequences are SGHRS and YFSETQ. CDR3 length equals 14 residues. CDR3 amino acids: CASSFTRSSYEQYF.

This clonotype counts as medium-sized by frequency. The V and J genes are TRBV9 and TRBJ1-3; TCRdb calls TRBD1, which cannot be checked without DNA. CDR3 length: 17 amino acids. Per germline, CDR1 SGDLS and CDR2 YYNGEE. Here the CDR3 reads CASSGGGMGFSGNTIYF.

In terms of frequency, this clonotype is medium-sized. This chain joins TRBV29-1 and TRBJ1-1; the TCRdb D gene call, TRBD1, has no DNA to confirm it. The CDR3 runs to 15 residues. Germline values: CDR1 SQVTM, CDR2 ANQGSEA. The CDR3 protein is CSVGVTGLMNTEAFF. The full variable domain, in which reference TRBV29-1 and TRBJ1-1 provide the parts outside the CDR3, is SAVISQKPSRDICQRGTSLTIQCQVDSQVTMMFWYRQQPGQSLTLIATANQGSEATYESGFVIDKFPISRPNLTFSTLTVSNMSPEDSSIYLCSVGVTGLMNTEAFFGQGTRLTVV.

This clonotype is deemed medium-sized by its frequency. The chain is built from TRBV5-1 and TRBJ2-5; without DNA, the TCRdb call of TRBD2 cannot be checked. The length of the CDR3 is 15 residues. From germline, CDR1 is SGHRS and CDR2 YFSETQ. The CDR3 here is CASSLEGLGRETQYF.

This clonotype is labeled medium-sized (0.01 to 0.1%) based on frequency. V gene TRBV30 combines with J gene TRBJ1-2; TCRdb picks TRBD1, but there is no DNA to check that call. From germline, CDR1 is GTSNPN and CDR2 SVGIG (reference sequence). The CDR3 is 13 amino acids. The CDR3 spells CAWSIQGNYGYTF.

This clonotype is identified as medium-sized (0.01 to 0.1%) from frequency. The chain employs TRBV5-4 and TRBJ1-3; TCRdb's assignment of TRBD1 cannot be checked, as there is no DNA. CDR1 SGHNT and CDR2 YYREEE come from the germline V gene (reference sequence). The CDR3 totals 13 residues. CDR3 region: CASSAGTRNTIYF. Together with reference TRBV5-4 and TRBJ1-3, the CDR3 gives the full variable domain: ETGVTQSPTHLIKTRGQQVTLRCSSQSGHNTVSWYQQALGQGPQFIFQYYREEENGRGNFPPRFSGLQFPNYSSELNVNALELDDSALYLCASSAGTRNTIYFGEGSWLTVV.

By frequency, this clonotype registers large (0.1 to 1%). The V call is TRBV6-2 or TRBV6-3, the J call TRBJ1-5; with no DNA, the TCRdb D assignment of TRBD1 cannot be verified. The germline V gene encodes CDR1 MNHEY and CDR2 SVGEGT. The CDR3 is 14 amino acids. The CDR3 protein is CASSTGTVNQPQHF.

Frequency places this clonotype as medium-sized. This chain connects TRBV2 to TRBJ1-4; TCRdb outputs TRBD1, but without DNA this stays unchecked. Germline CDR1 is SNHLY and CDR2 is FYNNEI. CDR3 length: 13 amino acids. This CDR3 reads CAGHRDHNEKLFF.

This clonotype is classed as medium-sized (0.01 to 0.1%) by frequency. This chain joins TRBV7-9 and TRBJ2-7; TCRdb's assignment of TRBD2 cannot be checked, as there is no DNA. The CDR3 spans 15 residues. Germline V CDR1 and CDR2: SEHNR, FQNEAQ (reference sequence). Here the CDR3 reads CASSLAVLPEGEQYF. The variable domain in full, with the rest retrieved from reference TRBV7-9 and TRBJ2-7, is DTGVSQNPRHKITKRGQNVTFRCDPISEHNRLYWYRQTLGQGPEFLTYFQNEAQLEKSRLLSDRFSAERPKGSFSTLEIQRTEQGDSAMYLCASSLAVLPEGEQYFGPGTRLTVT.

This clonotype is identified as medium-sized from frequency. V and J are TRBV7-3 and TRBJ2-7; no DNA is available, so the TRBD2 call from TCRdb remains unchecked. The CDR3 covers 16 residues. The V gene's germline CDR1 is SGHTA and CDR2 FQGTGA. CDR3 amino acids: CASSPPTSGAVHEQYF. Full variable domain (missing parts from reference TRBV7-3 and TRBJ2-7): GAGVSQTPSNKVTEKGKYVELRCDPISGHTALYWYRQSLGQGPEFLIYFQGTGAADDSGLPNDRFFAVRPEGSVSTLKIQRTERGDSAVYLCASSPPTSGAVHEQYFGPGTRLTVT.

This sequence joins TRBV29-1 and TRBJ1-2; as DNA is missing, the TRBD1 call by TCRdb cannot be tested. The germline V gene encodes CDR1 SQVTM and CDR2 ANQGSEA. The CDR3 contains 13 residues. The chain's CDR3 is CSVVGDRVDGYTF. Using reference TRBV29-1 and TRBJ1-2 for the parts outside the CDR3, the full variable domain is SAVISQKPSRDICQRGTSLTIQCQVDSQVTMMFWYRQQPGQSLTLIATANQGSEATYESGFVIDKFPISRPNLTFSTLTVSNMSPEDSSIYLCSVVGDRVDGYTFGSGTRLTVV.

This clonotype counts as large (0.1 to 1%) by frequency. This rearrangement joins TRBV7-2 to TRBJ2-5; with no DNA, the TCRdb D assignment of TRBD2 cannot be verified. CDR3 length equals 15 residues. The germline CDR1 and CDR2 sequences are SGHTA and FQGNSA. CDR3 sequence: CASSPNLAGQETQYF.

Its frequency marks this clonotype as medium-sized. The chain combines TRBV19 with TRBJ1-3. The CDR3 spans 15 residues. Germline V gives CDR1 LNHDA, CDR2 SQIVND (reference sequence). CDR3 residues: CASSTTGTPGNTIYF.

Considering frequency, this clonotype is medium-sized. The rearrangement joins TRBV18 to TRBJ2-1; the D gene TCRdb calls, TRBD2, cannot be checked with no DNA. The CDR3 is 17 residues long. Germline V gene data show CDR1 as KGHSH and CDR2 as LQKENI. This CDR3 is CASSPTRLAGDYNEQFF.

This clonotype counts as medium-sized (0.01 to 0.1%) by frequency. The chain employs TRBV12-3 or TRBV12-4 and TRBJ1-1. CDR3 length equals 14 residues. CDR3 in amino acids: CASREQLQRTEAFF.

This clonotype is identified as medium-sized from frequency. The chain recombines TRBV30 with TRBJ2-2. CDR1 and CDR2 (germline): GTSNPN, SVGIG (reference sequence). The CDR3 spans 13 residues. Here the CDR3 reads CAWSVDYTGELFF.

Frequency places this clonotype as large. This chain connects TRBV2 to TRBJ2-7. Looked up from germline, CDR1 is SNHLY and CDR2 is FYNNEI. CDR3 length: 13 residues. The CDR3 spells CASIRTSSYEQYF.

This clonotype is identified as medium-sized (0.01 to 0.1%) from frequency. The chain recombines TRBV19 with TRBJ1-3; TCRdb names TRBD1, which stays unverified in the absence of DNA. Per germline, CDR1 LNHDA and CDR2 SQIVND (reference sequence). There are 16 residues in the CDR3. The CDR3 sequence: CASRGSGTASGNTIYF. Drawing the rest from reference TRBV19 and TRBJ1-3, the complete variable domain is DGGITQSPKYLFRKEGQNVTLSCEQNLNHDAMYWYRQDPGQGLRLIYYSQIVNDFQKGDIAEGYSVSREKKESFPLTVTSAQKNPTAFYLCASRGSGTASGNTIYFGEGSWLTVV.

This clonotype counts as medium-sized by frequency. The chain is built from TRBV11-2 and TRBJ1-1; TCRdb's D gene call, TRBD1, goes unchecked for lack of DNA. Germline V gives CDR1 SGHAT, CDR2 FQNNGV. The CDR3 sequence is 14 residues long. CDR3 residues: CASSFGQLNTEAFF. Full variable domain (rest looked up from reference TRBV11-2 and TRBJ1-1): EAGVAQSPRYKIIEKRQSVAFWCNPISGHATLYWYQQILGQGPKLLIQFQNNGVVDDSQLPKDRFSAERLKGVDSTLKIQPAKLEDSAVYLCASSFGQLNTEAFFGQGTRLTVV.

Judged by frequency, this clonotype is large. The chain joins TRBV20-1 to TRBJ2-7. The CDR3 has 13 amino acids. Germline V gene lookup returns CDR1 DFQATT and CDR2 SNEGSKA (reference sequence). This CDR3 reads CSVYREAAYEQYF.

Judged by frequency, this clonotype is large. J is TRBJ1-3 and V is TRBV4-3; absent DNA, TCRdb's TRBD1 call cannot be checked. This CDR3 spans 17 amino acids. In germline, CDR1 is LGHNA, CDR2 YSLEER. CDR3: CASSQDIGGGDGNTIYF.

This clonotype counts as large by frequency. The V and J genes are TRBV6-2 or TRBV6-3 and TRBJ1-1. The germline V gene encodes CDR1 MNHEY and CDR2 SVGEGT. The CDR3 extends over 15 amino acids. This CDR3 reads CASRQSGGRLTEAFF.

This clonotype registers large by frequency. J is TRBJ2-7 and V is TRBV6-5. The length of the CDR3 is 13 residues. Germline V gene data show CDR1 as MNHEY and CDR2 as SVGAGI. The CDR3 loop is CASSYGDSYEQYF.